This TCR beta chain was found in a study of T cells after yellow fever vaccination. General study points: The study re-detected most primary-vaccination clones after the booster (under 97% CD4, approximately 88% CD8).

The CDR3 extends over 13 amino acids. V dropped 2 bases and J dropped 3 bases, with 11 bases sitting between them. The germline CDR1 and CDR2 sequences are DFQATT and SNEGSKA (reference sequence). TCRdb re-called the 5' RACE reads through MiXCR, storing one row per CDR3 protein. The data hold 300,000 or so distinct CDR3 sequences, with roughly 8.4% observed a single time. Worth noting for this clonotype: Its antigen is not identified.

The origin of this receptor is a young man who received the YFV17D yellow fever vaccine. Material: PBMCs, obtained about 49 days after the first yellow fever vaccination. The chain combines TRBV20-1 with TRBJ2-7; D possibly corresponds to TRBD1 (6 bases). CDR3 loop: CSARNPRGYEQYV. The CDR3 DNA is TGCAGTGCTAGAAACCCCAGGGGCTACGAGCAGTACGTC.